The 27 T cell receptor beta chains below all came from one sample that was sequenced in a study of human T cells and chemical hapten exposure. TCRdb passed the RACE reads through MiXCR, listing each CDR3 protein once. The sample lists roughly 50,000 distinct CDR3 sequences; approximately 9.7% were seen once. Time point denoted: pre-sensitization, week 0. Treatment indicated: therapeutic diphenylcyclopropenone sensitization with weekly scalp DPC. RNA extraction used unfractionated whole blood as the source of total RNA. Here the sequenced sample was whole blood, taken in connection with sensitization to the hapten diphenylcyclopropenone (DPC). The receptors stem from a woman aged 30 to 39 with alopecia areata. Some clones in this sample may be carry-over from other donors' samples.

The rearrangement links TRBV10-3 to TRBJ2-7; 13 nucleotides agree with TRBD2. Germline trimming cut 3 bases from V and 2 bases from J; bases unmatched to any gene: 1. The CDR3 has 15 amino acids. Germline lookup yields CDR1 ENHRY and CDR2 SYGVKD. The CDR3 sequence: CAISDTSGGAYEQYF. In DNA, the CDR3 is TGTGCCATCAGTGATACTAGCGGGGGGGCCTACGAGCAGTACTTC.

The chain is built from TRBV7-8 and TRBJ1-1; D is perhaps TRBD1 (5 bases). The germline V gene has CDR1 SGHVS and CDR2 FQNEAQ. Trimming left V 4 bases short and J 1 base short, with 13 bases between. CDR3 size: 15 residues. The CDR3 spells CASSSTGERNTEAFF. For the CDR3, the DNA is TGTGCCAGCAGCTCGACGGGGGAAAGGAACACTGAAGCTTTCTTT.

This clonotype was recorded many times. V is TRBV4-2 and J is TRBJ1-1; D uncertain. The CDR3 runs to 15 residues. CDR1 LGHNA and CDR2 YNFKEQ come from the germline V gene. V dropped 0 bases and J dropped 1 base, with 9 bases sitting between them. The CDR3 sequence is CASSQDQQPNTEAFF. CDR3 in DNA: TGTGCCAGCAGCCAAGATCAACAGCCGAACACTGAAGCTTTCTTT.

This clonotype was counted many times. The chain carries TRBV11-2 and TRBJ2-1; D gene uncertain. Germline V CDR1 and CDR2: SGHAT, FQNNGV. The CDR3 totals 15 residues. The germline V and J ends were trimmed by 7 bases and 3 bases, with 16 bases remaining between them. For the CDR3, the DNA is TGTGCCAGCACCCCCGACGTGAGACACTACAATGAGCAGTTCTTC. Its translation: CASTPDVRHYNEQFF.

This clonotype appeared many times. The genes are TRBV6-1 and TRBJ2-3; perhaps TRBD1 as D (6 bases). V was cut by 2 bases and J by 6 bases, with 15 bases left in between. CDR1 is MNHNS and CDR2 is SASEGT in the germline V gene. The CDR3 consists of 15 residues. The CDR3 reads CASSETGPGGDTQYF. The CDR3 DNA reads as TGTGCCAGCAGTGAAACAGGGCCTGGGGGTGATACGCAGTATTTT.

V and J are TRBV3-1 and TRBJ1-5; D is ambiguous. CDR3 length equals 12 residues. The V end was cut by 1 base, the J end by 5 bases, with 3 bases between. The germline gives CDR1 LGHDT, CDR2 YNNKEL (reference sequence). The CDR3 loop is CASSQGDQPQHF. The CDR3 DNA sequence: TGTGCCAGCAGCCAAGGCGATCAGCCCCAGCATTTT.

The chain has TRBV12-3 or TRBV12-4 and TRBJ2-1; 7 bases map to TRBD2. V lost 4 bases to trimming and J lost 7 bases; unmatched junction nucleotides: 10. This CDR3 is 15 amino acids long. CDR3 region: CASSSGTAGGNEQFF. The CDR3 nucleotides read TGTGCCAGCAGTTCGGGGACGGCCGGGGGGAATGAGCAGTTCTTC.

This clonotype was seen a handful of times. This chain connects TRBV2 to TRBJ2-3, with D possibly TRBD2 on 7 matching bases. V shed 3 bases and J shed 6 bases, with 16 bases lying between them. The CDR3 is made up of 15 amino acids. Germline CDR1 is SNHLY and CDR2 is FYNNEI. The CDR3 DNA follows: TGTGCCAGCAGTGATTTGCGGGGGACAACCGATACGCAGTATTTT. This gives the protein CASSDLRGTTDTQYF.

Worth noting for this clonotype: A clone one base away is much larger, so this may be a read error. CDR3 nucleotides: TGTGCTAGTGGTCCCGGGACAGGGACAGTTACGCAGTATTTT. Encoded protein: CASGPGTGTVTQYF. The chain joins TRBV12-5 to TRBJ2-3, with TRBD1 identical over 9 bases. The V gene's germline CDR1 is LGHNT and CDR2 FRNRAP. The CDR3 spans 14 residues.

This clonotype was observed many times. The chain joins TRBV12-3 or TRBV12-4 to TRBJ1-2; D is undetermined. V gave up 2 bases and J gave up 5 bases, with 15 bases separating them. This CDR3 is 15 amino acids long. The CDR3 sequence: CASSLMADPPYGYTF. For the CDR3, the DNA is TGTGCCAGCAGTTTAATGGCAGACCCTCCTTATGGCTACACCTTC.

In this sample, this clonotype turned up a few times. The chain recombines TRBV5-1 with TRBJ2-5; D remains unclear. The germline V gene has CDR1 SGHRS and CDR2 YFSETQ. V gave up 3 bases and J gave up 3 bases, with 6 bases separating them. This CDR3 comprises 12 residues. The CDR3 DNA follows: TGCGCCAGCAGCTCGCAGGAAGAGACCCAGTACTTC. Its translation is CASSSQEETQYF.

This clonotype was observed a few times. The chain carries TRBV19 and TRBJ1-2; D perhaps matches TRBD1 (5 bases). Germline V CDR1 and CDR2: LNHDA, SQIVND (reference sequence). CDR3 size: 15 residues. Trimming left V 3 bases short and J 1 base short, with 12 bases between. CDR3 DNA: TGTGCCAGTAGTATCGTCGTGGGGGTTAACTATGGCTACACCTTC. This gives the protein CASSIVVGVNYGYTF.

This clonotype was found a few times. DNA of the CDR3: TGCGCCAGCAGCATCAGACAGGGGGCGAATACGCAGTATTTT. Protein product: CASSIRQGANTQYF. This rearrangement joins TRBV5-1 to TRBJ2-3; 10 nucleotides match TRBD1. This CDR3 region has 14 residues. Per the germline V gene, CDR1 is SGHRS and CDR2 is YFSETQ. Losses at the gene ends were 4 bases for V and 7 bases for J; bases not matched to a gene: 6. The complete variable domain, with remaining parts taken from reference TRBV5-1 and TRBJ2-3, reads KAGVTQTPRYLIKTRGQQVTLSCSPISGHRSVSWYQQTPGQGLQFLFEYFSETQRNKGNFPGRFSGRQFSNSRSEMNVSTLELGDSALYLCASSIRQGANTQYFGPGTRLTVL.

This clonotype has at least ten counts. The CDR3 DNA reads as TGTGCCAGCAGCATCGGGAAGAGGGTCTCTGGAAACACCATATATTTT. Amino acids: CASSIGKRVSGNTIYF. The chain links TRBV7-8 to TRBJ1-3, with D unclear. Germline V gene data show CDR1 as SGHVS and CDR2 as FQNEAQ. Trimming pared 5 bases from V and 0 bases from J, leaving 14 bases between. The CDR3 covers 16 residues.

This clonotype was observed a few times. The J gene is TRBJ2-1, the V gene TRBV29-1; perhaps TRBD1 as D (6 bases). This CDR3 contains 11 residues. The V gene lost 7 bases and the J gene lost 5 bases, with 9 bases spanning the gap. CDR1 is SQVTM and CDR2 is ANQGSEA in the germline V gene. CDR3: CSGTDNNEQFF. CDR3 nucleotide sequence: TGCAGCGGGACAGACAACAATGAGCAGTTCTTC.

This clonotype was counted between two and nine times. J is TRBJ2-1 and V is TRBV6-2 or TRBV6-3, with a tentative D call TRBD2 (5 bases). The V end lost 6 bases, the J end lost 1 base, and 19 bases lay between the germline ends. Germline values: CDR1 MNHEY, CDR2 SVGEGT. The CDR3 runs to 17 residues. The CDR3 coding sequence is TGTGCCAGCAGGCCTAGTAACGGGGTCCCTTCCTACAATGAGCAGTTCTTC. Its translation is CASRPSNGVPSYNEQFF.

This clonotype was counted between two and nine times. This chain joins TRBV12-3 or TRBV12-4 and TRBJ2-1; 10 nucleotides agree with TRBD2. The ends lost 5 bases at V and 2 bases at J; junction bases unmatched: 6. The CDR3 has 16 amino acids. The CDR3 loop is CASSPWTSGTYNEQFF. The DNA for the CDR3 is TGTGCCAGCAGTCCCTGGACTAGCGGTACCTACAATGAGCAGTTCTTC.

The V call is TRBV2, the J call TRBJ2-5, with D tentatively TRBD2 (6 bases). The CDR3 length is 14 residues. Trimming pared 5 bases from V and 3 bases from J, leaving 13 bases between. The germline gives CDR1 SNHLY, CDR2 FYNNEI. CDR3 nucleotide sequence: TGTGCCAGCAGTCCCGGCGGAGGGAAAGAGACCCAGTACTTC. Its translation is CASSPGGGKETQYF.

A few counts support this clonotype. J is TRBJ1-4 and V is TRBV28, with 7 bases fitting TRBD1. Germline values: CDR1 MDHEN, CDR2 SYDVKM. The CDR3 is made up of 13 amino acids. V shed 6 bases, J shed 5 bases, and the junction held 3 bases outside the gene matches. CDR3 residues: CASRDRQNEKLFF. The CDR3 DNA follows: TGTGCCAGCAGGGACAGGCAGAATGAAAAACTGTTTTTT. Full variable domain (missing parts from reference TRBV28 and TRBJ1-4): DVKVTQSSRYLVKRTGEKVFLECVQDMDHENMFWYRQDPGLGLRLIYFSYDVKMKEKGDIPEGYSVSREKKERFSLILESASTNQTSMYLCASRDRQNEKLFFGSGTQLSVL.

This chain uses TRBV6-5 with TRBJ1-6; no firm D call. The CDR3 is made up of 15 amino acids. Trimming shortened V by 0 bases and J by 6 bases, and 9 bases separated the two germline ends. Germline-derived CDR1 and CDR2 are MNHEY and SVGAGI. The CDR3 reads CASSYSGNRNSPLHF. The DNA of the CDR3 is TGTGCCAGCAGTTACTCAGGGAACCGTAATTCACCCCTCCACTTT.

This clonotype was detected only a few times. This rearrangement joins TRBV29-1 to TRBJ2-2; perhaps TRBD2 as D (5 bases). Deletions cut 6 bases from V and 3 bases from J, with 11 bases between. The germline gives CDR1 SQVTM, CDR2 ANQGSEA. The CDR3 runs 13 residues. CDR3 protein: CSVVERDTGELFF. The CDR3, as DNA: TGCAGCGTAGTTGAGAGGGACACCGGGGAGCTGTTTTTT.

The V call is TRBV30, the J call TRBJ2-7; D gene ambiguous. In germline, CDR1 is GTSNPN, CDR2 SVGIG (reference sequence). Trimming took 3 bases from V and 3 from J, leaving 24 bases between them. The CDR3 has 17 amino acids. The chain's CDR3 is CAWRGIKSGFLDYEQYF. CDR3 nucleotide sequence: TGTGCCTGGAGGGGTATAAAGTCGGGCTTCCTAGACTACGAGCAGTACTTC.

The CDR3 here is CSARRGGAGEQFF. The CDR3 DNA reads as TGCAGTGCTAGAAGGGGGGGGGCCGGTGAGCAGTTCTTC. The J gene is TRBJ2-1, the V gene TRBV20-1, with a weak D call TRBD2 (7 bases). From germline, CDR1 is DFQATT and CDR2 SNEGSKA (reference sequence). The CDR3 length is 13 residues. V gave up 2 bases and J gave up 9 bases, with 14 bases separating them.

This clonotype has more than one count but fewer than ten. The chain combines TRBV27 with TRBJ1-1, with D tentatively TRBD1 (5 bases). The germline V and J ends were trimmed by 3 bases and 0 bases, with 8 bases remaining between them. The germline CDR1 and CDR2 sequences are MNHEY and SMNVEV (reference sequence). The CDR3 loop spans 14 amino acids. CDR3 DNA sequence: TGTGCCAGCAGTTTTCAGGGAATGAACACTGAAGCTTTCTTT. Amino acids: CASSFQGMNTEAFF.

The rearrangement links TRBV6-5 to TRBJ2-7, with 11 bases aligning to TRBD1. The CDR3 length is 16 residues. Germline V lookup: CDR1 MNHEY, CDR2 SVGAGI. The J segment lost 3 bases and the V segment lost 5 bases, leaving 9 bases of the junction unmatched. The CDR3 DNA reads as TGTGCCAGCAGTAACCCCTCCGGGACAGGGGGCTACGAGCAGTACTTC. It codes for CASSNPSGTGGYEQYF.

The chain is built from TRBV12-3 or TRBV12-4 and TRBJ1-4, with D hard to call. V shed 6 bases and J shed 7 bases, with 9 bases lying between them. The CDR3 is 12 residues long. CDR3 region: CASRRDVEKLFF. The CDR3 DNA reads TGTGCCAGCAGGCGAGATGTTGAAAAACTGTTTTTT.

This clonotype has a count of ten or more. The chain couples TRBV6-2 or TRBV6-3 to TRBJ1-1, with a possible D match to TRBD1 (6 bases). Germline CDR1 MNHEY, CDR2 SVGEGT. The V end was cut by 6 bases, the J end by 1 base, with 12 bases between. This CDR3 is built from 14 residues. CDR3 in DNA: TGTGCCAGCAGAACCATGACAGGGAACACTGAAGCTTTCTTT. Translation: CASRTMTGNTEAFF.